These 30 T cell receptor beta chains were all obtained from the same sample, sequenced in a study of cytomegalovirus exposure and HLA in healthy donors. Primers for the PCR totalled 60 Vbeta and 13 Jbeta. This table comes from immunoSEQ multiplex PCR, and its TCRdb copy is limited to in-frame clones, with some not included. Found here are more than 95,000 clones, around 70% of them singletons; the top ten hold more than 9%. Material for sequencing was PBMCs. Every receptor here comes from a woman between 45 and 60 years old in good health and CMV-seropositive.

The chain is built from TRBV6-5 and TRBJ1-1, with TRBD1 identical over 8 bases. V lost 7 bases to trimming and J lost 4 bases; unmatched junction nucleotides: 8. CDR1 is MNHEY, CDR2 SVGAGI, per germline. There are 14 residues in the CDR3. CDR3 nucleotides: TGTGCCAGCATTAATGACAGGGGTTCCACTGAAGCTTTCTTT. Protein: CASINDRGSTEAFF.

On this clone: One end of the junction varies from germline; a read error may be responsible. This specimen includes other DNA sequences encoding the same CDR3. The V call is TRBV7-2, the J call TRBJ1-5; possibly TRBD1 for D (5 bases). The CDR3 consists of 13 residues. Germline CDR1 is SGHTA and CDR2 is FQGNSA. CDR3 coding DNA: TGCGCCAGCAGCCCTCAGGGAATCGAGCCCCAGCATTTT. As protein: CASSPQGIEPQHF.

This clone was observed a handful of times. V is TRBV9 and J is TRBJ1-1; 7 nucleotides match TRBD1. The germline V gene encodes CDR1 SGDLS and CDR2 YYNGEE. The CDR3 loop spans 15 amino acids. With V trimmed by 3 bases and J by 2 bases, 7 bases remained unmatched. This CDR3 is CASSAEGDSNTEAFF. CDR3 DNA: TGTGCCAGCAGCGCGGAGGGGGACAGTAACACTGAAGCTTTCTTT.

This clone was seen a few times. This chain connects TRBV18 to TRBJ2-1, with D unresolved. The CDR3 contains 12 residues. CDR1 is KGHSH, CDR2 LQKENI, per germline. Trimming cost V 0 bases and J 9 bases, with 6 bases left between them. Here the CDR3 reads CASSPPGGEQFF. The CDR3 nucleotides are TGTGCCAGCTCACCACCCGGCGGTGAGCAGTTCTTC.

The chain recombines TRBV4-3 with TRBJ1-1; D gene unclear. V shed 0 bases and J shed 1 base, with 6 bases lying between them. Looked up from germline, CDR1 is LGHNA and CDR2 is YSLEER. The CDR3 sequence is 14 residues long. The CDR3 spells CASSQDSGNTEAFF. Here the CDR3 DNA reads TGCGCCAGCAGCCAAGATTCAGGGAACACTGAAGCTTTCTTT.

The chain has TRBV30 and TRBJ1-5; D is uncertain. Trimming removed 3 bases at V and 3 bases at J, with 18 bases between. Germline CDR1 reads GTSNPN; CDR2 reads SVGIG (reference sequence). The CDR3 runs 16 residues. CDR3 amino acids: CAWSVPSQANNQPQHF. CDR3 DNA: TGTGCCTGGAGCGTACCTAGCCAGGCGAACAATCAGCCCCAGCATTTT. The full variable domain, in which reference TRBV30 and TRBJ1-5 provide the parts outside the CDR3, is SQTIHQWPATLVQPVGSPLSLECTVEGTSNPNLYWYRQAAGRGLQLLFYSVGIGQISSEVPQNLSASRPQDRQFILSSKKLLLSDSGFYLCAWSVPSQANNQPQHFGDGTRLSIL.

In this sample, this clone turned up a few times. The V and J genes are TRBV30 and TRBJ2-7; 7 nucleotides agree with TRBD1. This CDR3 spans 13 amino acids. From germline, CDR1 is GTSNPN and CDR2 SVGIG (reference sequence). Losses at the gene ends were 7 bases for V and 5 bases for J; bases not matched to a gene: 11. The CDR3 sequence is CAYAPGQSHEQYF. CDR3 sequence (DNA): TGTGCCTACGCACCGGGACAGAGTCACGAGCAGTACTTC.

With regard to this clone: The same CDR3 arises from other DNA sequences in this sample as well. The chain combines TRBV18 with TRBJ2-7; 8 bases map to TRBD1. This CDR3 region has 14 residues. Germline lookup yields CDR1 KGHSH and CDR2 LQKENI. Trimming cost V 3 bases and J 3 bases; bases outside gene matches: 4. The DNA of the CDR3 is TGTGCCAGCTCACCGAGACAGGGGAGCTACGAGCAGTACTTC. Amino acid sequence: CASSPRQGSYEQYF.

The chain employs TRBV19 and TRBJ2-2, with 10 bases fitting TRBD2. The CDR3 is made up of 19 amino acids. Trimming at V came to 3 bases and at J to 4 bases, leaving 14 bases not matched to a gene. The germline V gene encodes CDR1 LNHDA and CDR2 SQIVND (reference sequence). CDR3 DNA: TGTGCCAGTAGTATTTCCAGCGGGGGGGCCGAGGAGCTCACCGGGGAGCTGTTTTTT. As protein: CASSISSGGAEELTGELFF.

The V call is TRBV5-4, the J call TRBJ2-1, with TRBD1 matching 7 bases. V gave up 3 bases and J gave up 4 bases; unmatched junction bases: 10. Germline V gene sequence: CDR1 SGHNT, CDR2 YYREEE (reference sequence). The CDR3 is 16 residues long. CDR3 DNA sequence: TGTGCCAGCAGCTCAATACAGGGGTTTGGGTACAATGAGCAGTTCTTC. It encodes CASSSIQGFGYNEQFF.

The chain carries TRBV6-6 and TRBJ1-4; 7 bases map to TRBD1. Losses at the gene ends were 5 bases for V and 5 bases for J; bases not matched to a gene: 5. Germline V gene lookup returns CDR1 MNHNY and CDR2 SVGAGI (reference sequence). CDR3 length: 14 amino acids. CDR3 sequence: CASSQDRNNEKLFF. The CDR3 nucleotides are TGTGCCAGCAGTCAGGACAGGAACAATGAAAAACTGTTTTTT.

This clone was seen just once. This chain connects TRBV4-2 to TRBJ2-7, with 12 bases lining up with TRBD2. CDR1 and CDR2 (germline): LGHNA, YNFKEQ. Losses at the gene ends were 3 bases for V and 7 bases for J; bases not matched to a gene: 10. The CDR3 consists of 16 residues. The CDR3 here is CASSQALAGGPREQYF. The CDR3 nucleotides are TGTGCCAGCAGCCAGGCTCTAGCGGGAGGGCCGCGTGAGCAGTACTTC.

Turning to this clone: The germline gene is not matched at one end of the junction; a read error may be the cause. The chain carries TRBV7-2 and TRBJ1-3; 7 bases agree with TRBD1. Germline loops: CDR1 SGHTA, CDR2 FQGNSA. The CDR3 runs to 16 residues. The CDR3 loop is CASSLALDRAGNTIYF. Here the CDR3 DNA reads TGTGCCAGCAGCCTAGCCCTTGACAGGGCTGGAAACACCATATATTTT.

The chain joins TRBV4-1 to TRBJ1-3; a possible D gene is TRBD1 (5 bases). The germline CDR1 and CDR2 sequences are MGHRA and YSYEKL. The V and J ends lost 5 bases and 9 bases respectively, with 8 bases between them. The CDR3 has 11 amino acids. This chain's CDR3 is CASSRGPTIYF. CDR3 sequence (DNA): TGCGCCAGCAGCAGGGGCCCCACCATATATTTT.

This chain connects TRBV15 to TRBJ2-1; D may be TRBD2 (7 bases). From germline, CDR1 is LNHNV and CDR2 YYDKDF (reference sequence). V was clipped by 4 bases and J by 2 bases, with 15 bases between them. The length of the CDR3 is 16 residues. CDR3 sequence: CATSKGGSVTYNEQFF. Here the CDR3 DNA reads TGTGCCACCAGCAAGGGGGGGTCCGTCACCTACAATGAGCAGTTCTTC. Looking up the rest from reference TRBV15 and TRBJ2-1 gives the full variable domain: DAMVIQNPRYQVTQFGKPVTLSCSQTLNHNVMYWYQQKSSQAPKLLFHYYDKDFNNEADTPDNFQSRRPNTSFCFLDIRSPGLGDTAMYLCATSKGGSVTYNEQFFGPGTRLTVL.

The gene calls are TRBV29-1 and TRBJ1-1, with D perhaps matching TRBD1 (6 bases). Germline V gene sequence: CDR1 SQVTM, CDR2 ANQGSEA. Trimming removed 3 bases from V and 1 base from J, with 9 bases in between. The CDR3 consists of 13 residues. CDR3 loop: CSVEKGQNTEAFF. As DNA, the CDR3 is TGCAGCGTTGAGAAGGGACAGAACACTGAAGCTTTCTTT.

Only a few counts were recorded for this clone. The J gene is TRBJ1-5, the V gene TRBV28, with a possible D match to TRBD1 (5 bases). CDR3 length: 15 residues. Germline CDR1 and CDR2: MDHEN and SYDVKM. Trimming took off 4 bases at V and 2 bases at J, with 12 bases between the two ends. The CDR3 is CASSYQGPRNQPQHF. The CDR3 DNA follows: TGTGCCAGCAGTTATCAGGGCCCCCGCAATCAGCCCCAGCATTTT.

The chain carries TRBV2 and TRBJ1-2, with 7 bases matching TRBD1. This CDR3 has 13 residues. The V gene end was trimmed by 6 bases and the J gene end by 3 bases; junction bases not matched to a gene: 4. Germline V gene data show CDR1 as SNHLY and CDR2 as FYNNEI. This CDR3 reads CASSADRDYGYTF. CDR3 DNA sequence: TGTGCCAGCAGCGCCGACAGGGACTATGGCTACACCTTC.

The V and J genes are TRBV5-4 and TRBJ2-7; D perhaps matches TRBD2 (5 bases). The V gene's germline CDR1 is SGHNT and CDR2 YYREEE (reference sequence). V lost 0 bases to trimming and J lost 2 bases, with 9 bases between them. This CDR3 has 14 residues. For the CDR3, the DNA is TGTGCCAGCAGCTTGGGGTCCGGGGCCTACGAGCAGTACTTC. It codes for CASSLGSGAYEQYF.

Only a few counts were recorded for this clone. CDR3 DNA sequence: TGTGCCAGCAGCCGGACTAGCGGACGCACAGATACGCAGTATTTT. It encodes CASSRTSGRTDTQYF. The chain combines TRBV7-2 with TRBJ2-3, with 10 bases aligning to TRBD2. There are 15 residues in the CDR3. The junction had 3 bases not matched to a gene; V was cut back by 5 bases and J by 1 base. The germline V gene has CDR1 SGHTA and CDR2 FQGNSA.

The CDR3 protein is CASSEVGTGLYQPQHF. As DNA, the CDR3 is TGTGCCAGCAGTGAAGTGGGGACAGGGCTTTATCAGCCCCAGCATTTT. The chain combines TRBV6-1 with TRBJ1-5; 9 bases fit TRBD1. V trimming: 1 base; J trimming: 5 bases; junction bases outside the gene matches: 6. In germline, CDR1 is MNHNS, CDR2 SASEGT. The CDR3 runs 16 residues.

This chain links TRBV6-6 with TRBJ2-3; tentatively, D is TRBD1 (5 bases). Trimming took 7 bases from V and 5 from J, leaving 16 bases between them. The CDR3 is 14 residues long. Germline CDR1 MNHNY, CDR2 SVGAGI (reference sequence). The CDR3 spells CASTSVREIDTQYF. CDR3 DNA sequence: TGTGCCAGCACTAGTGTCAGGGAAATAGATACGCAGTATTTT.

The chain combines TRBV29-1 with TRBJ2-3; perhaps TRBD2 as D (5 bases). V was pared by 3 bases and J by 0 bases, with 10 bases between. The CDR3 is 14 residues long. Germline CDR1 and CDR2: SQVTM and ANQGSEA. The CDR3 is CSVDGVESTDTQYF. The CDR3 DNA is TGCAGCGTTGACGGGGTCGAAAGCACAGATACGCAGTATTTT.

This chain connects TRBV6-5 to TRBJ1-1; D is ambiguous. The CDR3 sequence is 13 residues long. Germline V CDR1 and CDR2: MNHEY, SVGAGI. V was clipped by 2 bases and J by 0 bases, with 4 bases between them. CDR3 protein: CASSYRMNTEAFF. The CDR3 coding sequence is TGTGCCAGCAGTTACCGTATGAACACTGAAGCTTTCTTT.

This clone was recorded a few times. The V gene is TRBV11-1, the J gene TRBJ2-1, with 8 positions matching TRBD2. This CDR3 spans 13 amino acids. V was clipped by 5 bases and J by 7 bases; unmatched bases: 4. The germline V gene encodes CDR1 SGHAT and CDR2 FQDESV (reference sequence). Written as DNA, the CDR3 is TGTGCCAGCAGCCTACGGGGGGGTAATGAGCAGTTCTTC. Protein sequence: CASSLRGGNEQFF.

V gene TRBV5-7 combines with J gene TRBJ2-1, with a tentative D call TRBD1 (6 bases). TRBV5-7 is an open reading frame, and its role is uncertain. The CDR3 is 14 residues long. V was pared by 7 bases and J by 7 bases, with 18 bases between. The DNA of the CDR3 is TGTGCCAGCGCTGTCCCAGGGGTCGGTAATGAGCAGTTCTTC. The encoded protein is CASAVPGVGNEQFF.

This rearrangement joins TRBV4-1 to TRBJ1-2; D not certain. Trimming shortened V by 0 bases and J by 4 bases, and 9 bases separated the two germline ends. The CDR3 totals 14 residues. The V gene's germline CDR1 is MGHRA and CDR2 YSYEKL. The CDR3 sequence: CASSQDGRGYGYTF. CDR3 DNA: TGCGCCAGCAGCCAAGATGGTCGCGGCTATGGCTACACCTTC.

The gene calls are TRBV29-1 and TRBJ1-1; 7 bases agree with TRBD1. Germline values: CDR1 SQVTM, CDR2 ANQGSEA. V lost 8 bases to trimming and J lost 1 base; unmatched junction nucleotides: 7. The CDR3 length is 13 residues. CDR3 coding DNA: TGCAGCTCCATGGGACAGCCGAACACTGAAGCTTTCTTT. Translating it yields CSSMGQPNTEAFF.

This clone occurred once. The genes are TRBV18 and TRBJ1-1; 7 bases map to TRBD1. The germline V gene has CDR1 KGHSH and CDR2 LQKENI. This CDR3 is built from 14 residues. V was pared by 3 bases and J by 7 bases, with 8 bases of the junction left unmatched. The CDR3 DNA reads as TGTGCCAGCTCACCGGTAGGGGGCGCAGATGAAGCTTTCTTT. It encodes CASSPVGGADEAFF.

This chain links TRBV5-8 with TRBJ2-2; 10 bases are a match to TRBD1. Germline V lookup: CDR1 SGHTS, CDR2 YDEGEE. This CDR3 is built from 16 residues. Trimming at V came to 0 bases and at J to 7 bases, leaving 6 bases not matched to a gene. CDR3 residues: CASSLGQGAFGGELFF. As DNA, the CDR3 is TGTGCCAGCAGCTTGGGACAGGGGGCCTTTGGCGGGGAGCTGTTTTTT.